This T cell receptor (beta chain) was sequenced for a study of blood T cell repertoires in COVID-19. Study details: Donors in the United States, Italy and Spain gave samples during acute or convalescent COVID-19.

The repertoire was sequenced with immunoSEQ multiplex PCR; TCRdb's copy has only in-frame clones and lacks some. Found here are a few hundred thousand clones, nearly 90% of them singletons; the top ten hold 5.5% to 7%. For recovered donors of Cohort 3, there were two negative PCRs, clearance, or symptom resolution. Germline V gives CDR1 MNHEY, CDR2 SMNVEV (reference sequence). The V and J ends lost 3 bases and 4 bases respectively, with 12 bases between them. This CDR3 has 14 residues. Sequencing used PBMCs or T cells enriched from blood (not recorded which). The rearrangement uses TRBV27 and TRBJ1-2; a weak D match, TRBD1 (5 bases). The sequence derives from a woman in her thirties who had recovered from COVID-19. The CDR3 region is CASSFREEGYGYTF. The CDR3 bases are TGTGCCAGCAGTTTCAGGGAGGAGGGCTATGGCTACACCTTC.